These T cell receptor beta chains were read from a single sample in a study of vaccination and CD4 T cells after COVID-19. Which antigens these TCRs recognize remains unknown. TCRdb reprocessed the PCR reads with MiXCR, giving one entry per CDR3 protein. In the table there are some 11,000 distinct CDR3 sequences, around a third of which are singletons. This sample comprised CD4+ T cells from blood, cultured in vitro, obtained after SARS-CoV-2 vaccination. The receptors shown here come from a human donor who had recovered from COVID-19. Each CDR3 is given with its conserved first and last residue. D genes are given only for firm matches. Clone size is shown for a subset of rows, as once, few, many or a class of expanded clone.

v_call: TRBV24-1; d_call: .; clone_size: few; j_call: TRBJ2-1; cdr3_aa: CASGFRSYNEQFF; cdr3_nt: TGTGCCTCCGGGTTTCGCTCCTACAATGAGCAGTTCTTC
v_call: TRBV29-1; d_call: .; clone_size: .; j_call: TRBJ1-5; cdr3_aa: CSASGAPYQPQHF; cdr3_nt: TGCAGCGCCTCTGGGGCACCCTATCAGCCCCAGCATTTT
v_call: TRBV19; d_call: .; clone_size: .; j_call: TRBJ1-2; cdr3_aa: CASSPRGGPGGYTF; cdr3_nt: TGTGCCAGTAGTCCCCGGGGAGGACCTGGCGGCTACACCTTC
v_call: TRBV18; d_call: .; clone_size: few; j_call: TRBJ2-7; cdr3_aa: CASSPLAGANAIYYEQYF; cdr3_nt: TGTGCCAGCTCACCACTGGCGGGCGCCAACGCCATATACTACGAGCAGTACTTC
v_call: TRBV12-3/TRBV12-4; d_call: TRBD1; clone_size: .; j_call: TRBJ1-2; cdr3_aa: CASSLDRGKYGYTF; cdr3_nt: TGTGCCAGCAGTTTAGACAGGGGCAAATATGGCTACACCTTC
v_call: TRBV6-5; d_call: .; clone_size: .; j_call: TRBJ1-2; cdr3_aa: CASSYSPSGNYGYTF; cdr3_nt: TGTGCCAGCAGTTACTCCCCTTCAGGGAACTATGGCTACACCTTC
v_call: TRBV4-2; d_call: TRBD1; clone_size: .; j_call: TRBJ2-7; cdr3_aa: CASSLGQGANEQYF; cdr3_nt: TGTGCCAGCAGCTTGGGACAGGGAGCTAACGAGCAGTACTTC
v_call: TRBV6-5; d_call: TRBD2; clone_size: few; j_call: TRBJ2-7; cdr3_aa: CASSFGLAGFYEQYF; cdr3_nt: TGTGCCAGCAGTTTCGGACTAGCGGGATTTTACGAGCAGTACTTC
v_call: TRBV14; d_call: .; clone_size: .; j_call: TRBJ1-1; cdr3_aa: CASSQGLWRNTEAFF; cdr3_nt: TGTGCCAGCAGCCAAGGTTTGTGGAGGAACACTGAAGCTTTCTTT
v_call: TRBV20-1; d_call: .; clone_size: .; j_call: TRBJ2-7; cdr3_aa: CSAAGPLQSYEQYF; cdr3_nt: TGCAGTGCAGCCGGGCCTCTCCAGTCCTACGAGCAGTACTTC